Following are 9 T cell receptor beta chains from one sample sequenced in a study of OX40 agonist ivuxolimab in advanced cancers. Method: immunoSEQ multiplex PCR; TCRdb's copy keeps in-frame clones and lacks some. The repertoire holds 16,000 or so clones, with approximately 80% as singletons. Material: CD4+ or CD8+ T cells sorted from blood, obtained in a trial of the OX40 agonist ivuxolimab. The source of these receptors is an adult with an advanced solid tumor such as melanoma, head and neck, liver or kidney cancer.

The chain recombines TRBV4-3 with TRBJ1-2, with 10 bases aligning to TRBD1. Germline V gene data show CDR1 as LGHNA and CDR2 as YSLEER. The V segment lost 1 base and the J segment 3 bases; nucleotides outside the gene matches: 11. The CDR3 is 18 amino acids. The CDR3 nucleotides read TGCGCCAGCAGCCAAGTACCGGGACAGGGGACCTGGGACTATGGCTACACCTTC. Its protein product is CASSQVPGQGTWDYGYTF.

V gene TRBV7-2 combines with J gene TRBJ2-1, with 9 bases fitting TRBD1. Germline V gene lookup returns CDR1 SGHTA and CDR2 FQGNSA. V trimming: 3 bases; J trimming: 7 bases; junction bases outside the gene matches: 10. This CDR3 is built from 16 residues. The CDR3 nucleotides are TGTGCCAGCAGCTTGGGGACAGGGTTCCCCACAAATGAGCAGTTCTTC. This translates into CASSLGTGFPTNEQFF.

The rearrangement uses TRBV6-9 and TRBJ1-1; D perhaps matches TRBD1 (5 bases). The germline gives CDR1 MNHGY, CDR2 SVAAGI. With 2 bases removed from V and 3 bases from J, the gap between germline ends came to 13 bases. The CDR3 totals 15 residues. CDR3 amino acids: CASSYRSGLYTEAFF. CDR3 in DNA: TGTGCCAGCAGTTATAGGTCGGGGCTTTACACTGAAGCTTTCTTT.

This clone was picked up one time. This chain joins TRBV13 and TRBJ2-3; 8 bases are a match to TRBD1. This CDR3 comprises 15 residues. The germline gives CDR1 PRHDT, CDR2 FYEKMQ (reference sequence). J gave up 4 bases and V 0 bases, and 3 bases lay outside the gene matches. The CDR3 here is CASSLGRGQADTQYF. CDR3 in DNA: TGTGCCAGCAGCTTAGGCAGGGGGCAAGCAGATACGCAGTATTTT.

The table lists this clone with a few counts. V and J are TRBV10-3 and TRBJ1-6; 7 bases agree with TRBD1. V shed 3 bases, J shed 7 bases, and the junction held 3 bases outside the gene matches. Per the germline V gene, CDR1 is ENHRY and CDR2 is SYGVKD. The CDR3 extends over 14 amino acids. This chain's CDR3 is CAISDKGANSPLHF. CDR3 bases: TGTGCCATCAGTGACAAGGGGGCGAATTCACCCCTCCACTTT.

The chain combines TRBV7-2 with TRBJ2-1, with 7 positions matching TRBD2. Trimming removed 2 bases from V and 6 bases from J; junction bases left unmatched: 7. Germline V gene data show CDR1 as SGHTA and CDR2 as FQGNSA. The CDR3 is 15 residues long. CDR3 amino acids: CASSLIAGRANEQFF. The CDR3 DNA reads as TGTGCCAGCAGCTTAATTGCAGGGAGGGCCAATGAGCAGTTCTTC.

V is TRBV7-8 and J is TRBJ1-2; no clear D. Per the germline V gene, CDR1 is SGHVS and CDR2 is FQNEAQ. Deletions cut 3 bases from V and 8 bases from J, with 16 bases between. This CDR3 has 14 amino acids. This chain's CDR3 is CASSLRSLASGYTF. CDR3 DNA: TGTGCCAGCAGCTTGAGGAGTCTAGCCAGCGGCTACACCTTC.

The V call is TRBV25-1, the J call TRBJ1-2; D call uncertain. The CDR3 loop spans 12 amino acids. The germline V gene has CDR1 MGHDK and CDR2 SYGVNS. V gave up 3 bases and J gave up 3 bases, with 5 bases separating them. The CDR3 DNA is TGTGCCAGCAGTGACAGCTACTATGGCTACACCTTC. It yields the protein CASSDSYYGYTF.

The table lists this clone with a few counts. V is TRBV10-3 and J is TRBJ1-1; D unclear. Per the germline V gene, CDR1 is ENHRY and CDR2 is SYGVKD. The CDR3 loop spans 16 amino acids. Trimming stripped 11 bases from V and 0 bases from J, with 22 bases between. The CDR3 region has the DNA TGTGCCGCCGGCGCTTTGGAGACCCTGATGAACACTGAAGCTTTCTTT. This gives the protein CAAGALETLMNTEAFF.